The clone carrying this T cell receptor beta chain has only one observation. Antigen unknown. This specimen belongs to a study of T cell responses to AZD1222 COVID-19 vaccine. Turning to the study itself: The analysis combined second doses at about 4 or about 12 weeks.

The study's findings and limits: Clonal diversity was possibly underestimated, and the donors were mostly white British, with more females.

The data were produced by immunoSEQ multiplex PCR, yet TCRdb's version contains in-frame clones alone and is incomplete. Here the sample spans 100,000 to 150,000 clones, approximately 88% being singletons. Germline CDR1 reads KGHSH; CDR2 reads LQKENI. The CDR3 contains 14 residues. Trimming cost V 2 bases and J 0 bases; bases outside gene matches: 1. The source was peripheral blood, collected on day 0 of AZD1222 vaccination. The TCR sequence derives from an adult in good health. This chain links TRBV18 with TRBJ2-7, with 7 nucleotides matching TRBD1. The CDR3 coding sequence is TGTGCCAGCTCACCAAGGACAGGCTCCTACGAGCAGTACTTC. Protein: CASSPRTGSYEQYF.